This T cell receptor (beta chain) derives from a study of OX40 agonist ivuxolimab in advanced cancers. TCRdb keeps only in-frame clones here, not all; method: immunoSEQ multiplex PCR. The sample holds nearly 80,000 clones, around 92% seen once. The V end lost 5 bases, the J end lost 3 bases, and 13 bases lay between the germline ends. CDR3 length: 14 residues. Germline CDR1 is SGHRS and CDR2 is YFSETQ. The V gene is TRBV5-1, the J gene TRBJ2-3, with a possible D match to TRBD1 (6 bases). The receptor's source is an adult with an advanced solid tumor such as melanoma, head and neck, liver or kidney cancer. The specimen comprised CD4+ or CD8+ T cells sorted from blood, sampled in a trial of the OX40 agonist ivuxolimab. CDR3 amino acids: CASRLGQQTDTQYF. DNA for the CDR3: TGCGCCAGCAGATTAGGACAGCAGACAGATACGCAGTATTTT. Filled out from reference TRBV5-1 and TRBJ2-3, the complete variable domain reads KAGVTQTPRYLIKTRGQQVTLSCSPISGHRSVSWYQQTPGQGLQFLFEYFSETQRNKGNFPGRFSGRQFSNSRSEMNVSTLELGDSALYLCASRLGQQTDTQYFGPGTRLTVL.